This entry lists 18 T cell receptor beta chains sequenced from one sample in a study of regulatory T cells in long-lasting Graves disease. Time point noted: newly diagnosed GD, antithyroid drugs for less than 3 months. Extracted PBMC RNA gave rise to the TCR library. The authors built TCR beta libraries using iRepertoire HTBI primers and Arm-PCR of CDR3 regions. TCRdb reprocessed the multiplex PCR reads with MiXCR, giving one entry per CDR3 protein. The sample consists of around 400,000 distinct CDR3 sequences, about 15% of them appearing once. This same sample was also part of a study on T cells in Graves' hyperthyroidism and ophthalmopathy.

The sample consisted of peripheral blood mononuclear cells (PBMCs), taken at new diagnosis, from a patient treated with antithyroid drugs. Receptor source: a middle-aged woman with Graves disease.

This clonotype was detected ten times or more. The chain uses TRBV7-2 and TRBJ2-7; no firm D call. CDR1 and CDR2 from the germline V gene are SGHTA and FQGNSA. V was clipped by 8 bases and J by 1 base, with 9 bases between them. The CDR3 runs 12 residues. The CDR3 DNA follows: TGTGCCAGCGCGGCCAAATCCTACGAGCAGTACTTC. Translation gives CASAAKSYEQYF.

This clonotype was found many times. The CDR3 loop is CASSQDRLGNTIYF. The CDR3 bases are TGTGCCAGCAGTCAGGACAGGCTGGGTAACACCATATATTTT. This chain uses TRBV12-3 or TRBV12-4 with TRBJ1-3; 7 nucleotides line up with TRBD1. This CDR3 has 14 residues. V lost 5 bases and J lost 7; bases outside the gene matches: 8.

The CDR3 coding sequence is TGTGCCAGCAGCCAAGTGCGGGGCTCCATCTCTGGGGCCAACGTCCTGACTTTC. It codes for CASSQVRGSISGANVLTF. This chain uses TRBV3-1 with TRBJ2-6; tentative D call: TRBD2 (6 bases). From germline, CDR1 is LGHDT and CDR2 YNNKEL (reference sequence). The CDR3 runs 18 residues. The V and J ends lost 1 base and 0 bases respectively, with 13 bases between them.

The table lists this clonotype with a few counts. The chain joins TRBV20-1 to TRBJ2-1; TRBD2 aligns across 8 bases. CDR1 and CDR2 from the germline V gene are DFQATT and SNEGSKA (reference sequence). V lost 3 bases to trimming and J lost 0 bases; unmatched junction nucleotides: 7. The CDR3 extends over 16 amino acids. For the CDR3, the DNA is TGCAGTGCTAGTCTAGCGGGCCTATACTCCTACAATGAGCAGTTCTTC. As protein: CSASLAGLYSYNEQFF.

This clonotype has at least ten counts. The chain employs TRBV6-1 and TRBJ2-6, with 9 positions matching TRBD1. Trimming cost V 6 bases and J 1 base; bases outside gene matches: 7. The length of the CDR3 is 17 residues. Germline values: CDR1 MNHNS, CDR2 SASEGT. The CDR3 DNA is TGTGCCAGCAGCCCGGGACAGGGTCGTTCTGGGGCCAACGTCCTGACTTTC. As protein: CASSPGQGRSGANVLTF.

Of note for this clonotype: A clone one base away is much larger, so this may be a read error. The genes are TRBV11-1 and TRBJ2-1, with 10 bases lining up with TRBD2. The germline CDR1 and CDR2 sequences are SGHAT and FQDESV (reference sequence). The CDR3 spans 15 residues. J gave up 7 bases and V 2 bases, and 5 bases lay outside the gene matches. The CDR3 reads CASSLSSSGRNEQFF. CDR3 sequence (DNA): TGTGCCAGCAGCTTATCGTCTAGCGGGAGAAATGAGCAGTTCTTC.

This clonotype was seen ten or more times. The chain couples TRBV2 to TRBJ2-1, with 10 bases that match TRBD2. The germline V gene encodes CDR1 SNHLY and CDR2 FYNNEI. V shed 3 bases, J shed 1 base, and the junction held 9 bases outside the gene matches. The CDR3 spans 18 residues. The CDR3 spells CASSESGGTSVSYNEQFF. The DNA of the CDR3 is TGTGCCAGCAGTGAGTCAGGGGGGACTAGCGTGTCCTACAATGAGCAGTTCTTC.

This clonotype was detected many times. The rearrangement links TRBV7-2 to TRBJ1-1; no reliable D call. V was pared by 4 bases and J by 7 bases, with 13 bases between. This CDR3 contains 13 residues. Germline V CDR1 and CDR2: SGHTA, FQGNSA. The CDR3 DNA sequence: TGTGCCAGCAGCTCGGAAAGGGCGGGTGAAGCTTTCTTT. Encoded protein: CASSSERAGEAFF.

This clonotype has at least ten counts. V usage is TRBV6-1 and J usage is TRBJ2-2, with 10 bases aligning to TRBD2. This CDR3 region has 17 residues. The V gene end was trimmed by 10 bases and the J gene end by 7 bases; junction bases not matched to a gene: 18. CDR1 MNHNS and CDR2 SASEGT come from the germline V gene. The CDR3, as DNA: TGTGCCACCGGGAAGTCTAGCGGGAGTGACATGGGCGGGGAGCTGTTTTTT. Translating it yields CATGKSSGSDMGGELFF.

This clonotype was observed many times. This chain connects TRBV5-1 to TRBJ1-2; tentatively, D is TRBD1 (5 bases). Germline CDR1 reads SGHRS; CDR2 reads YFSETQ. The CDR3 runs 15 residues. V lost 4 bases, J lost 4 bases, and 17 bases lay in between. The CDR3 protein is CASSPGRQGGYGYTF. The CDR3 bases are TGCGCCAGCAGCCCAGGGCGGCAGGGAGGCTATGGCTACACCTTC.

This clonotype has a count of ten or more. This sequence joins TRBV5-1 and TRBJ2-7; TRBD2 agrees at 11 bases. Looked up from germline, CDR1 is SGHRS and CDR2 is YFSETQ. This CDR3 is built from 16 residues. Trimming took 2 bases from V and 3 from J; bases not matched to a gene: 7. The CDR3 DNA is TGCGCCAGCAGCTTCTGGACTAGCGGGCAGTACTACGAGCAGTACTTC. Protein sequence: CASSFWTSGQYYEQYF.

This clonotype was counted ten times or more. The rearrangement joins TRBV10-3 to TRBJ1-2; D possibly corresponds to TRBD1 (6 bases). V was cut by 0 bases and J by 4 bases, with 9 bases left in between. Germline V gene sequence: CDR1 ENHRY, CDR2 SYGVKD. The CDR3 is made up of 14 amino acids. CDR3 DNA sequence: TGTGCCATCAGTGAGTCGGGGGACACCTATGGCTACACCTTC. It translates to CAISESGDTYGYTF.

V gene TRBV28 combines with J gene TRBJ1-3; D unresolved. Germline V gene data show CDR1 as MDHEN and CDR2 as SYDVKM. Trimming took off 5 bases at V and 4 bases at J, with 21 bases between the two ends. CDR3 size: 17 residues. For the CDR3, the DNA is TGTGCCAGCAGTCTTCCCCTGACCCTCGAGGAGGGAAACACCATATATTTT. This sequence encodes CASSLPLTLEEGNTIYF.

The chain uses TRBV11-1 and TRBJ1-1; 7 nucleotides match TRBD1. The germline gives CDR1 SGHAT, CDR2 FQDESV (reference sequence). V lost 1 base and J lost 4; bases outside the gene matches: 15. The CDR3 totals 18 residues. The CDR3 nucleotides are TGTGCCAGCAGCTTAGGGCGTTGGGGACAGATCATGAGCACTGAAGCTTTCTTT. Translating gives CASSLGRWGQIMSTEAFF. The full variable domain, completed using reference TRBV11-1 and TRBJ1-1, is EAEVAQSPRYKITEKSQAVAFWCDPISGHATLYWYRQILGQGPELLVQFQDESVVDDSQLPKDRFSAERLKGVDSTLKIQPAELGDSAMYLCASSLGRWGQIMSTEAFFGQGTRLTVV.

This clonotype was detected ten times or more. This chain joins TRBV19 and TRBJ2-1, with D uncertain. There are 15 residues in the CDR3. Germline V gene sequence: CDR1 LNHDA, CDR2 SQIVND (reference sequence). V dropped 3 bases and J dropped 10 bases, with 19 bases sitting between them. Here the CDR3 reads CASSINLNTIWEQFF. CDR3 bases: TGTGCCAGTAGTATTAACCTAAACACAATTTGGGAGCAGTTCTTC.

At least ten counts were recorded for this clonotype. The rearrangement uses TRBV3-1 and TRBJ1-2; D unresolved. Germline V gene data show CDR1 as LGHDT and CDR2 as YNNKEL (reference sequence). The CDR3 length is 12 residues. The V end was cut by 0 bases, the J end by 4 bases, with 3 bases between. The CDR3 coding sequence is TGTGCCAGCAGCCAAGATGGCTATGGCTACACCTTC. Amino acid sequence: CASSQDGYGYTF.

This clonotype was recorded at least ten times. The chain joins TRBV6-1 to TRBJ2-7; possible D gene TRBD2, 6 bases. V was clipped by 6 bases and J by 6 bases, with 24 bases between them. The CDR3 covers 16 residues. The V gene's germline CDR1 is MNHNS and CDR2 SASEGT. The DNA of the CDR3 is TGTGCCAGCAGGAAGAGAAACACGGGTCTCGGGGGCGAGCAGTACTTC. This encodes CASRKRNTGLGGEQYF.

Only a few counts were recorded for this clonotype. CDR3 sequence reads: CASSARTGNSYEQYF. CDR3 DNA sequence: TGTGCCAGCAGTGCAAGGACAGGGAACTCCTACGAGCAGTACTTC. This chain links TRBV6-1 with TRBJ2-7; 8 positions agree with TRBD1. The junction had 5 bases not matched to a gene; V was cut back by 4 bases and J by 0 bases. The CDR3 consists of 15 residues. Germline-derived CDR1 and CDR2 are MNHNS and SASEGT.